The rows below give T cell receptor beta chains drawn from one sample of a study of TIL therapy for anti-PD-1-resistant metastatic lung cancer. The assay was immunoSEQ multiplex PCR, and TCRdb's table has in-frame clones only and misses some. The repertoire holds around 8,000 clones, with over 65% as singletons. This specimen consisted of tumor tissue, obtained at baseline. These receptor sequences come from a person aged 25 to 85 with non-small cell lung cancer. CDR3s include the opening cysteine and the closing phenylalanine or tryptophan. A D gene is named only where the DNA matches it firmly. For some rows the clone size is stated as once, few or many, or as a class when expanded; others skip it.

v_call: TRBV27
d_call: NA
j_call: TRBJ2-1
clone_size: NA
cdr3_aa: CASSPWSSISYNEQFF
cdr3_nt: TGTGCCAGCAGTCCCTGGTCATCAATCTCCTACAATGAGCAGTTCTTC

v_call: TRBV6-1
d_call: NA
j_call: TRBJ2-1
clone_size: once
cdr3_aa: CASRSVGGTYNEQFF
cdr3_nt: TGTGCCAGCAGATCAGTTGGAGGGACCTACAATGAGCAGTTCTTC

v_call: TRBV30
d_call: TRBD2
j_call: TRBJ2-1
clone_size: NA
cdr3_aa: CAWSLAGGQFF
cdr3_nt: TGTGCCTGGAGTCTCGCGGGAGGGCAGTTCTTC

v_call: TRBV5-1
d_call: TRBD2
j_call: TRBJ2-1
clone_size: once
cdr3_aa: CASSLSGGYNEQFF
cdr3_nt: TGCGCCAGCAGCTTAAGCGGGGGGTACAATGAGCAGTTCTTC

v_call: TRBV6-5
d_call: TRBD1
j_call: TRBJ2-4
clone_size: NA
cdr3_aa: CASSSWTGPAKNIQYF
cdr3_nt: TGTGCCAGCAGTTCGTGGACAGGGCCGGCCAAAAACATTCAGTACTTC

v_call: TRBV4-1
d_call: TRBD1
j_call: TRBJ2-7
clone_size: NA
cdr3_aa: CASSHHTGTASYEQYF
cdr3_nt: TGCGCCAGCAGCCACCATACCGGGACAGCGTCCTACGAGCAGTACTTC

v_call: TRBV5-1
d_call: NA
j_call: TRBJ2-5
clone_size: NA
cdr3_aa: CASRPTGQETQYF
cdr3_nt: TGCGCCAGCAGGCCGACAGGCCAAGAGACCCAGTACTTC

v_call: TRBV28
d_call: NA
j_call: TRBJ1-1
clone_size: NA
cdr3_aa: CASTQGGMDTEAFF
cdr3_nt: TGTGCCAGCACCCAAGGGGGGATGGACACTGAAGCTTTCTTT

v_call: TRBV9
d_call: NA
j_call: TRBJ1-5
clone_size: NA
cdr3_aa: CASSETGSNQPQHF
cdr3_nt: TGTGCCAGCAGCGAGACGGGCTCCAATCAGCCCCAGCATTTT

v_call: TRBV27
d_call: NA
j_call: TRBJ2-3
clone_size: NA
cdr3_aa: CASSLILRDTQYF
cdr3_nt: TGTGCCAGCAGTTTAATCTTGCGAGATACGCAGTATTTT

v_call: TRBV5-1
d_call: NA
j_call: TRBJ1-1
clone_size: once
cdr3_aa: CASSLEAGPTLEAFF
cdr3_nt: TGCGCCAGCAGCTTGGAAGCAGGGCCGACACTTGAAGCTTTCTTT

v_call: TRBV25-1
d_call: NA
j_call: TRBJ1-6
clone_size: few
cdr3_aa: CASSEAQIYNSPLHF
cdr3_nt: TGTGCCAGCAGTGAGGCCCAGATATATAATTCACCCCTCCACTTT

v_call: TRBV7-2
d_call: TRBD2
j_call: TRBJ2-3
clone_size: NA
cdr3_aa: CASSARLAAGTQYF
cdr3_nt: TGTGCCAGCAGCGCTCGACTAGCGGCGGGTACGCAGTATTTT

v_call: TRBV5-4
d_call: NA
j_call: TRBJ1-5
clone_size: once
cdr3_aa: CASSKQPPSGNQPQHF
cdr3_nt: TGTGCCAGCAGCAAACAGCCTCCCAGCGGCAATCAGCCCCAGCATTTT

v_call: TRBV29-1
d_call: NA
j_call: TRBJ1-2
clone_size: NA
cdr3_aa: CSVEDWGRATGLLDYGYTF
cdr3_nt: TGCAGCGTTGAAGATTGGGGGAGGGCAACGGGGCTGCTTGACTATGGCTACACCTTC

v_call: TRBV27
d_call: TRBD2
j_call: TRBJ2-1
clone_size: NA
cdr3_aa: CASSLLTSGSNEQFF
cdr3_nt: TGTGCCAGCAGTCTCCTGACTAGCGGGAGTAATGAGCAGTTCTTC

v_call: TRBV7-9
d_call: NA
j_call: TRBJ2-3
clone_size: NA
cdr3_aa: CASSPEGRETDTQYF
cdr3_nt: TGTGCCAGCAGCCCCGAGGGCAGGGAAACAGATACGCAGTATTTT

v_call: TRBV7-9
d_call: TRBD2
j_call: TRBJ2-1
clone_size: NA
cdr3_aa: CASSPGSGLADNEQFF
cdr3_nt: TGTGCCAGCAGCCCGGGAAGCGGACTAGCGGACAATGAGCAGTTCTTC

v_call: TRBV30
d_call: NA
j_call: TRBJ1-1
clone_size: NA
cdr3_aa: CAWSAARPNTEAFF
cdr3_nt: TGTGCCTGGAGTGCCGCCAGGCCGAACACTGAAGCTTTCTTT

v_call: TRBV19
d_call: TRBD1
j_call: TRBJ2-5
clone_size: NA
cdr3_aa: CASRQQGAYQETQYF
cdr3_nt: TGTGCCAGTAGGCAACAGGGGGCCTATCAAGAGACCCAGTACTTC

v_call: TRBV7-3
d_call: NA
j_call: TRBJ1-6
clone_size: NA
cdr3_aa: CASSVTGNSPLHF
cdr3_nt: TGTGCCAGCAGCGTGACGGGGAACTCACCCCTCCACTTT

v_call: TRBV7-6
d_call: NA
j_call: TRBJ1-3
clone_size: NA
cdr3_aa: CASSFGGEGNTIYF
cdr3_nt: TGTGCCAGCAGCTTCGGGGGGGAGGGAAACACCATATATTTT

v_call: TRBV9
d_call: NA
j_call: TRBJ2-7
clone_size: NA
cdr3_aa: CASSVDLASSYEQYF
cdr3_nt: TGTGCCAGCAGCGTAGATCTGGCTAGCTCCTACGAGCAGTACTTC

v_call: TRBV12-1
d_call: NA
j_call: TRBJ2-5
clone_size: NA
cdr3_aa: CASSPRGEKGQETQYF
cdr3_nt: TGTGCCAGCAGCCCTCGGGGGGAAAAGGGTCAAGAGACCCAGTACTTC

v_call: TRBV29-1
d_call: NA
j_call: TRBJ1-1
clone_size: NA
cdr3_aa: CSAAAGTYTEAFF
cdr3_nt: TGCAGCGCCGCCGCAGGTACCTACACTGAAGCTTTCTTT

v_call: TRBV5-8
d_call: NA
j_call: TRBJ2-7
clone_size: NA
cdr3_aa: CASSLFPGGTYEQYF
cdr3_nt: TGTGCCAGCAGCTTGTTTCCAGGGGGGACCTACGAGCAGTACTTC

v_call: TRBV5-4
d_call: TRBD1
j_call: TRBJ2-5
clone_size: NA
cdr3_aa: CASSLGDRDETQYF
cdr3_nt: TGTGCCAGCAGCTTGGGTGACAGGGACGAGACCCAGTACTTC

v_call: TRBV27
d_call: NA
j_call: TRBJ2-4
clone_size: NA
cdr3_aa: CASSCPGYYNAFILMAKNIQYF
cdr3_nt: TGTGCCAGCAGTTGTCCGGGATACTACAACGCTTTTATCTTGATGGCCAAAAACATTCAGTACTTC